Sequencing of this T cell receptor beta chain was carried out in a study of OX40 agonist ivuxolimab in advanced cancers. Overall study findings and caveats: Compared with CD4+, CD8+ T cells on average had more expanded clones. Some of the nonresponding patients also showed low levels of normalized T-cell clonal expansion.

For this clone: Antigen specificity is unknown. Other DNA sequences of this sample code for an identical CDR3.

Assay used: immunoSEQ multiplex PCR; TCRdb lists only in-frame clones, some missing. The data show tens of thousands of clones, roughly nine tenths seen once. The origin of this receptor is an adult with an advanced solid tumor such as melanoma, head and neck, liver or kidney cancer. Here the sequenced sample was CD4+ or CD8+ T cells sorted from blood, taken in a trial of the OX40 agonist ivuxolimab.

In DNA form, the CDR3 reads TGCGCCAGCAGCTTAGGTCGAACTGAAGCTTTCTTT. It specifies CASSLGRTEAFF. The V gene is TRBV5-1, the J gene TRBJ1-1; D not certain. Trimming shortened V by 2 bases and J by 5 bases, and 7 bases separated the two germline ends. CDR3 size: 12 residues. CDR1 and CDR2 (germline): SGHRS, YFSETQ.